The present TCR beta chain was sequenced within a study of shared clonotypes between healthy human individuals. Study-wide findings and caveats: The low donor count limited represented genetic and exposure-history diversity.

Everyone who donated was a Caucasian adult who lived in Nashville, Tennessee. Notes on this clone: Its matching antigen is unknown.

Execution of the assay was at deep level. As processed by the authors: Filtering differed for immunoSEQ, which gave only junction sequences without quality scores. Some clones are missing from TCRdb's copy, which holds only in-frame ones; the method was immunoSEQ multiplex PCR. Clone size and the V and J calls come from that table; the DNA yielded D and trimming. The table has 530,000 or so clones, over 75% seen once. CDR1 is MNHNS and CDR2 is SASEGT in the germline V gene. The CDR3 covers 14 residues. J lost 2 bases, V lost 8 bases, and 5 bases had no gene match. The V call is TRBV6-1, the J call TRBJ2-7; 11 nucleotides match TRBD2. Sequencing was done on a sample of PBMCs. This clonotype originated in a woman aged 40 to 50 in good health. Some clones in this sample may be carry-over from other donors' samples. CDR3 region: CASAGLAGPYEQYF. Written as DNA, the CDR3 is TGTGCCAGCGCAGGACTAGCGGGCCCCTACGAGCAGTACTTC.